This T cell receptor (beta chain) was identified during a study of blood T cell repertoires in COVID-19 (TCRdb year 2020). About the full investigation: Samples from collaborators originated in the United States, Italy and Spain and spanned both the acute and convalescent phases of COVID-19. The prospective study material was composed of cDNA or gDNA derived from T cells, B-cell-depleted T cells, or PBMCs. Subjects who had been exposed to COVID-19, were actively infected with it, or had recovered from it provided the deeply sampled blood TCRbeta repertoires that made up the dataset. A freely available public database, intended as a resource for researchers studying the immune response to SARS-CoV-2, is where the repertoires were released. The samples were drawn from two sources: the first 160 participants of the ongoing ImmuneRACE study, and some 1,300 subjects contributed by 6 global collaborators. A de-identified subject ID, COVID-19 status, age in years and sex were almost always included in the sample metadata. Where HLA class I and class II types were available, the types were taken from metadata supplied by the sample provider, not from assay-based typing.

Summary of the overall study and its limitations: Clinical and demographic metadata were provided uncurated, with the amount varying by source and participant.

TCRbeta CDR3 regions were amplified from genomic DNA by means of the immunoSEQ Assay, a bias-controlled multiplex PCR. Per the source publication's procedure: Within the assay, amplification of reference gene primers was used to estimate how many nucleated cells each sample contained. Sequence reads were collapsed and filtered to measure the absolute abundance of every unique TCRbeta CDR3 rearrangement. For each sample, productive Simpson clonality was calculated by taking the square root of Simpson's diversity index across productive rearrangements. In TCRdb, the immuneACCESS table is reduced to in-frame sequences with V and J assigned. These tables do not hold every clone; where another copy was compared, an unresolved V gene accounts for under half, and the others remain unexplained. The DNA was the basis for D and trimming; V, J and clone size are from that table. This sample holds 200,000 to 300,000 clones; about nine tenths were observed only once. The ten largest clones take up roughly 2.6% of the sample.

In the prospective study, participants were 18 to 89 years old, resided in 20 to 30 geographic areas of the United States, and were enrolled through a virtual design. In the prospective study, participants were assigned to cohorts based on the clinical history participants reported in a screening survey and a study questionnaire. ImmuneRACE Cohort 3 recovered participants were defined by two consecutive negative NP/OP PCR tests, healthcare professional clearance, or symptom resolution. Each participant in the prospective study had whole blood, serum and a nasopharyngeal or oropharyngeal swab collected by mobile phlebotomists. Over a 2-month period, participants in the prospective study had the option of providing additional blood draws and questionnaires. Before DNA extraction, prospective study blood samples were shipped either frozen or at room temperature. Regarding this clone: It lacks a known antigen. The sample holds no much larger clone one base away, and base qualities are not on file.

Taken from cysteine to phenylalanine, the CDR3 has 13 residues. Only CDR3 DNA is held: 39 bases, read in frame from base 1. Via the germline V gene (reference sequence), CDR1 is DFQATT and CDR2 SNEGSKA. V is clipped by 3 bases and J by 3 bases, and the sequence between their germline boundaries is 12 bases long. Recombination linked TRBV20-1 to TRBJ2-7; the D gene is perhaps TRBD2, from 6 matching bases. The sequence was collected from a young woman who had recovered from COVID-19. The sequencing sample was made of PBMCs or T cells enriched from blood (not recorded which). The CDR3 in this case is CSASSGELYEQYF. The nucleotides are TGCAGTGCTAGTTCGGGGGAACTCTACGAGCAGTACTTC.